This entry features one T cell receptor (beta chain) sequence. TCRdb recomputed calls from the PCR reads with MiXCR, one row per CDR3 protein. The sample contains over 9,500 distinct CDR3 sequences, approximately 22% of which appear only once. This sample stems from a study of immune characterization of retroperitoneal liposarcoma. J lost 4 bases, V lost 0 bases, and 8 bases had no gene match. Germline assignment: CDR1 DFQATT and CDR2 SNEGSKA (reference sequence). This CDR3 has 16 amino acids. The receptor was derived from a female donor with retroperitoneal liposarcoma. The sample consisted of blood. This chain links TRBV20-1 with TRBJ2-1; TRBD2 agrees at 8 bases. In DNA form, the CDR3 reads TGCAGTGCTAGAGACAACCTAGCGGGCCTATACAATGAGCAGTTCTTC. Translating gives CSARDNLAGLYNEQFF.